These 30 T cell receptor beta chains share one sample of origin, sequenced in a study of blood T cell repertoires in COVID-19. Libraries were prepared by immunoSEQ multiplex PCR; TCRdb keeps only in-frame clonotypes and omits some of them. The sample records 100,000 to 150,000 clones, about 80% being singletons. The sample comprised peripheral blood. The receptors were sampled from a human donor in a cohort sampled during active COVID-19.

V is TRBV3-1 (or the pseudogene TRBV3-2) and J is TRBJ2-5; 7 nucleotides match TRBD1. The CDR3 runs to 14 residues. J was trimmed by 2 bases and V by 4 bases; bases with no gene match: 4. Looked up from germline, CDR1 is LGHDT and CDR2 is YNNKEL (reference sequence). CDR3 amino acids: CASSPDRIQETQYF. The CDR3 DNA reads TGTGCCAGCAGCCCGGACAGGATTCAAGAGACCCAGTACTTC.

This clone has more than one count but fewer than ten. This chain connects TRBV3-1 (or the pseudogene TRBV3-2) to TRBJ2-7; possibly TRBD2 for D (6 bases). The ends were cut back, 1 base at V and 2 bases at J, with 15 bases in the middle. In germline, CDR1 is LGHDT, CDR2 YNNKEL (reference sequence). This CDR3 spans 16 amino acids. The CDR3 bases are TGTGCCAGCAGCCAAGGGCCGGAGGGGATAACCTACGAGCAGTACTTC. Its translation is CASSQGPEGITYEQYF.

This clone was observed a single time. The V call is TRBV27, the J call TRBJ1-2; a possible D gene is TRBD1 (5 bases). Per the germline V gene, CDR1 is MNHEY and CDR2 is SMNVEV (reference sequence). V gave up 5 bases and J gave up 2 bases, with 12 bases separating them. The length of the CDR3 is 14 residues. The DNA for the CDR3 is TGTGCCAGCAGTGATGCAGGACAAAACTATGGCTACACCTTC. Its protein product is CASSDAGQNYGYTF.

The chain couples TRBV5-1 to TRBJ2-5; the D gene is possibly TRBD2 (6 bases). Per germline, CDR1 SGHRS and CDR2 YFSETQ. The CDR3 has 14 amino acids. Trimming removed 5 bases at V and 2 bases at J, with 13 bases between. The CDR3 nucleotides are TGCGCCAGCAGGCAACCGGGGGTTCAAGAGACCCAGTACTTC. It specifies CASRQPGVQETQYF.

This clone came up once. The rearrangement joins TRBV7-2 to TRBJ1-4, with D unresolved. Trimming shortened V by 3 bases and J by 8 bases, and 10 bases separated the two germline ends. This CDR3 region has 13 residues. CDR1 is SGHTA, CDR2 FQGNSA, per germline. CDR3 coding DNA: TGTGCCAGCAGCTTCCAGGTCCGGGAAAAACTGTTTTTT. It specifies CASSFQVREKLFF.

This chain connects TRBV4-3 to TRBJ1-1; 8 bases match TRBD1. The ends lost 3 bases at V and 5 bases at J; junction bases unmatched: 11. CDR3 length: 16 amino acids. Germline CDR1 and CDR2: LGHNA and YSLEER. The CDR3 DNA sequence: TGCGCCAGCAGCCACGTTGACAGGGGATACGGGACTGAAGCTTTCTTT. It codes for CASSHVDRGYGTEAFF.

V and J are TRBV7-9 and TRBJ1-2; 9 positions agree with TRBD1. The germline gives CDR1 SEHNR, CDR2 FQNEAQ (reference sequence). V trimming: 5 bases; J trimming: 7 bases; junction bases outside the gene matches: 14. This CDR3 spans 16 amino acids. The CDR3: CASSLGQGMLVGGYTF. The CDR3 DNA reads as TGTGCCAGCAGCCTGGGACAGGGAATGCTGGTAGGTGGCTACACCTTC.

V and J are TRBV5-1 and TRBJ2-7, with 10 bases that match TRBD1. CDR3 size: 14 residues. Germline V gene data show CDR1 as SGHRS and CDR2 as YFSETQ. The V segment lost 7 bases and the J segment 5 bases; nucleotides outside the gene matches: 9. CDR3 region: CASCAGTGEHEQYF. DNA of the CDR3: TGCGCCAGCTGCGCCGGGACAGGGGAACACGAGCAGTACTTC.

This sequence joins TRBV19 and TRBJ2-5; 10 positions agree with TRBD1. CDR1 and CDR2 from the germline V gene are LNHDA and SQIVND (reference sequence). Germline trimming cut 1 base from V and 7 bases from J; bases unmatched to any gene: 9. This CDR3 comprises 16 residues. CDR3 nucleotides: TGTGCCAGTAGTATAGGGTCGGGACAGGGGTCTCGGACCCAGTACTTC. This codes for CASSIGSGQGSRTQYF.

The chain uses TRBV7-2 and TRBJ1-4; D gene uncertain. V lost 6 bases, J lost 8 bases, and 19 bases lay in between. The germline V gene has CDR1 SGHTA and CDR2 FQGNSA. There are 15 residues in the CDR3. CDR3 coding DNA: TGTGCCAGCAGTACGGTCCGGCAGGTTGTCGAAAAACTGTTTTTT. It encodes CASSTVRQVVEKLFF.

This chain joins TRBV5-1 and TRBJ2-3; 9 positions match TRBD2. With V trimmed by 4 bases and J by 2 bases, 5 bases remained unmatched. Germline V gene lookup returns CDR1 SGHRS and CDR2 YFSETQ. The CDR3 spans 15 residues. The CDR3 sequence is CASSQTSGPTDTQYF. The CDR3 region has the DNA TGCGCCAGCAGCCAGACTAGCGGCCCCACAGATACGCAGTATTTT. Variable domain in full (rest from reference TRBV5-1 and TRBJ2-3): KAGVTQTPRYLIKTRGQQVTLSCSPISGHRSVSWYQQTPGQGLQFLFEYFSETQRNKGNFPGRFSGRQFSNSRSEMNVSTLELGDSALYLCASSQTSGPTDTQYFGPGTRLTVL.

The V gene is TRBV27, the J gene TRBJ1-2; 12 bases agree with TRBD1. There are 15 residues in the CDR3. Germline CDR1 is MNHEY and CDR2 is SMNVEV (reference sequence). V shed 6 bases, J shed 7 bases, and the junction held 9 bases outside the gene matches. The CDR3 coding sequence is TGTGCCAGCAGCCGCACGGGACAGGGGGCCCCTGGCTACACCTTC. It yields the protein CASSRTGQGAPGYTF.

CDR3 sequence reads: CASSYRTGMFTEAFF. The CDR3 DNA sequence: TGTGCCAGCAGTTACCGAACAGGGATGTTCACTGAAGCTTTCTTT. The chain is built from TRBV6-5 and TRBJ1-1; perhaps TRBD1 as D (6 bases). Trimming took 2 bases from V and 4 from J, leaving 14 bases between them. CDR1 is MNHEY, CDR2 SVGAGI, per germline. The CDR3 has 15 residues.

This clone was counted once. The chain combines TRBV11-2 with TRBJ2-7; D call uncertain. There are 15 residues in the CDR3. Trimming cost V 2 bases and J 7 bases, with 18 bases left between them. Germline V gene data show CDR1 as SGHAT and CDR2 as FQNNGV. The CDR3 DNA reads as TGTGCCAGCAGCTTACATGGAGTGGCGTCGGAAGAGCAGTACTTC. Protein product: CASSLHGVASEEQYF. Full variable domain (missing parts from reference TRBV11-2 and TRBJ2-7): EAGVAQSPRYKIIEKRQSVAFWCNPISGHATLYWYQQILGQGPKLLIQFQNNGVVDDSQLPKDRFSAERLKGVDSTLKIQPAKLEDSAVYLCASSLHGVASEEQYFGPGTRLTVT.

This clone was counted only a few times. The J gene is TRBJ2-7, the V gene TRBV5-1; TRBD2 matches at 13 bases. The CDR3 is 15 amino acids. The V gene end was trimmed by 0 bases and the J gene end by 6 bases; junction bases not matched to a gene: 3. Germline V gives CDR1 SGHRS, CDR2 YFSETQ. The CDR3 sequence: CASSLGGLAGAEQYF. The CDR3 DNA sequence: TGCGCCAGCAGCTTGGGAGGACTAGCGGGAGCCGAGCAGTACTTC.

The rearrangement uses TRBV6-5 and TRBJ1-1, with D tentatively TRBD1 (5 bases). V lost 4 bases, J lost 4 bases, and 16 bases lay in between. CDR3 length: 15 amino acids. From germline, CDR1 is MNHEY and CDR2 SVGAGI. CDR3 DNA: TGTGCCAGCAGTTCCTTTGGAAGGGGAATCACTGAAGCTTTCTTT. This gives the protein CASSSFGRGITEAFF.

CDR3 sequence (DNA): TGCGCCAGCAGCGCCCCCGGGACAGGGGAAGAGACCCAGTACTTC. Translating gives CASSAPGTGEETQYF. This chain links TRBV5-1 with TRBJ2-5; TRBD1 aligns across 10 bases. The V gene end was trimmed by 4 bases and the J gene end by 3 bases; junction bases not matched to a gene: 6. This CDR3 is built from 15 residues. The germline CDR1 and CDR2 sequences are SGHRS and YFSETQ.

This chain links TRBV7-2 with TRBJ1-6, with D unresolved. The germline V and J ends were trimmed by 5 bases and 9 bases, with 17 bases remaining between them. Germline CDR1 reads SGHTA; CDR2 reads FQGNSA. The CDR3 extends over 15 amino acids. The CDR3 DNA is TGTGCCAGCAGCCATCTAGACGGAAGACCTTCACCCCTCCACTTT. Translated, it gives CASSHLDGRPSPLHF.

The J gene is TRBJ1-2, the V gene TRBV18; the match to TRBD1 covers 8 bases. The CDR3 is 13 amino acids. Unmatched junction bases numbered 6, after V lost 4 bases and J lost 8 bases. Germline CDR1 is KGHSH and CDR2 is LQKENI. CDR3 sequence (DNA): TGTGCCAGCTCACACGGACAGGGCGACGGCTACACCTTC. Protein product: CASSHGQGDGYTF.

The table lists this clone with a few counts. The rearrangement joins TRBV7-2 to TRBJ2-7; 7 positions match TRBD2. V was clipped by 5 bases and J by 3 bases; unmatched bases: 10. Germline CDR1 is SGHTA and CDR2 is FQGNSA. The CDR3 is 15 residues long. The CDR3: CASSITTSSYYEQYF. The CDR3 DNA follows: TGTGCCAGCAGCATAACGACTAGCTCCTACTACGAGCAGTACTTC.

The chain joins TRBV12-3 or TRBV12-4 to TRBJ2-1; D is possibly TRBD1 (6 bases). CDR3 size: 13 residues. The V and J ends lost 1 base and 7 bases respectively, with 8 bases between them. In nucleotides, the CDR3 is TGTGCCAGCAGTTTAGTGAGGGGGAATGAGCAGTTCTTC. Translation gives CASSLVRGNEQFF.

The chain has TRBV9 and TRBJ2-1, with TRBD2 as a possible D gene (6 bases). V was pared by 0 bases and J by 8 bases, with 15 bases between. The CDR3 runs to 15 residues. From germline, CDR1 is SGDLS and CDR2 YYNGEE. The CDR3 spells CASSVGAATRHEQFF. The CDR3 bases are TGTGCCAGCAGCGTAGGCGCCGCGACTAGACATGAGCAGTTCTTC.

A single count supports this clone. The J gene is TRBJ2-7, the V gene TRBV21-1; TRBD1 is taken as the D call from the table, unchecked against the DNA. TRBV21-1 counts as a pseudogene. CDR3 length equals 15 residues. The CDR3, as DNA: TGTGCCAGCAGCCCCCGCACACAGAGCTCCTACGAGCAGTACTTC. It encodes CASSPRTQSSYEQYF.

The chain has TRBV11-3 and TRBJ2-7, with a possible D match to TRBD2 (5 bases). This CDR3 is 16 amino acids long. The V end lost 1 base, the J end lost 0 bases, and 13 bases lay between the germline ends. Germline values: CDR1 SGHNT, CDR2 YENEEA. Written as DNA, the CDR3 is TGTGCCAGCAGCTTAGGCCCAGCGGAGAACTCCTACGAGCAGTACTTC. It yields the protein CASSLGPAENSYEQYF. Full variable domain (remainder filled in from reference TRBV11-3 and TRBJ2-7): EAGVVQSPRYKIIEKKQPVAFWCNPISGHNTLYWYLQNLGQGPELLIRYENEEAVDDSQLPKDRFSAERLKGVDSTLKIQPAELGDSAVYLCASSLGPAENSYEQYFGPGTRLTVT.

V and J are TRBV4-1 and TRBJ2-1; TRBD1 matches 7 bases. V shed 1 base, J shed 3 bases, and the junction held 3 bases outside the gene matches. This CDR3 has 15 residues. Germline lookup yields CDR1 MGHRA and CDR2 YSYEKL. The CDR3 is CASSQGGDSYNEQFF. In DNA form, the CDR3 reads TGCGCCAGCAGCCAAGGTGGGGACAGCTACAATGAGCAGTTCTTC.

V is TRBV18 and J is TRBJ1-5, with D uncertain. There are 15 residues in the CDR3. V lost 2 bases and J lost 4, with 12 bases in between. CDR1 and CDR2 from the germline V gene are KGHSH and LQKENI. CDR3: CASSPGGWENQPQHF. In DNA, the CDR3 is TGTGCCAGCTCACCAGGAGGGTGGGAGAATCAGCCCCAGCATTTT.

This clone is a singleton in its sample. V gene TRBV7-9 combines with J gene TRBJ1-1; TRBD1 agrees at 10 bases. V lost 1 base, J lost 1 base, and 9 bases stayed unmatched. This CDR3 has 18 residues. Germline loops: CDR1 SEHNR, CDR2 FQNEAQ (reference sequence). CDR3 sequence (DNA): TGTGCCAGCAGCTTAGGGGACAGGGGCCAGCCACCGAACACTGAAGCTTTCTTT. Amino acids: CASSLGDRGQPPNTEAFF.

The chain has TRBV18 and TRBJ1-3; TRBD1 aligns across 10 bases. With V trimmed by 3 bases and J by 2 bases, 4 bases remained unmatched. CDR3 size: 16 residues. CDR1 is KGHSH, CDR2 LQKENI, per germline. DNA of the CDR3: TGTGCCAGCTCACCGGGACAGGGGACGGCTGGAAACACCATATATTTT. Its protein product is CASSPGQGTAGNTIYF. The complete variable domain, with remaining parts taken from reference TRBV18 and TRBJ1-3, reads NAGVMQNPRHLVRRRGQEARLRCSPMKGHSHVYWYRQLPEEGLKFMVYLQKENIIDESGMPKERFSAEFPKEGPSILRIQQVVRGDSAAYFCASSPGQGTAGNTIYFGEGSWLTVV.

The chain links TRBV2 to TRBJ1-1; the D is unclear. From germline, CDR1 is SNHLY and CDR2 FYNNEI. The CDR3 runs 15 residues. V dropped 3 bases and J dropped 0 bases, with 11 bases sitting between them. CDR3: CASSEAERMNTEAFF. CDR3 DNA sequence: TGTGCCAGCAGTGAGGCTGAAAGAATGAACACTGAAGCTTTCTTT.

For the CDR3, the DNA is TGTGCCAGCAGTTACCCGGGACTAGCGCAGGAAGAGACCCAGTACTTC. Its translation: CASSYPGLAQEETQYF. This rearrangement joins TRBV6-2 or TRBV6-3 to TRBJ2-5, with 10 bases that match TRBD2. The CDR3 covers 16 residues. In germline, CDR1 is MNHEY, CDR2 SVGEGT. Trimming took 2 bases from V and 3 from J; bases not matched to a gene: 6.